The 23 T cell receptor beta chains in this list originate from one sample, sequenced in a study of cytomegalovirus exposure and HLA in healthy donors. The PCR made use of 60 Vbeta and 13 Jbeta primers. Here immunoSEQ multiplex PCR was the method, and the copy in TCRdb shows in-frame clones only, minus some. The sample carries 150,000 to 180,000 clones, over 70% recorded once. The sample was PBMCs. These receptors all stem from a man aged 25-40 years in good health and CMV-seronegative.

V is TRBV21-1 and J is TRBJ1-4; the DNA was not compared with TRBD1, the D call given in the table. TRBV21-1 is a documented pseudogene. The CDR3 extends over 15 amino acids. CDR3 sequence reads: CASSKDSPTNEKLFF. The CDR3, as DNA: TGTGCCAGCAGCAAGGACAGCCCAACTAATGAAAAACTGTTTTTT.

This chain's CDR3 is CASSPSGTSGGAGEQFF. The CDR3 bases are TGTGCCAGCAGCCCTTCCGGGACTAGCGGGGGGGCCGGGGAGCAGTTCTTC. The chain employs TRBV13 and TRBJ2-1; 16 bases are shared with TRBD2. V was pared by 5 bases and J by 10 bases, with 11 bases of the junction left unmatched. The CDR3 consists of 17 residues. Germline V CDR1 and CDR2: PRHDT, FYEKMQ (reference sequence).

CDR3 sequence reads: CASSLLVPGITGELFF. As DNA, the CDR3 is TGTGCCAGCAGTTTATTGGTGCCGGGAATCACCGGGGAGCTGTTTTTT. The gene calls are TRBV28 and TRBJ2-2; a possible D gene is TRBD2 (5 bases). This CDR3 has 16 residues. The germline V gene has CDR1 MDHEN and CDR2 SYDVKM. Trimming stripped 1 base from V and 4 bases from J, with 13 bases between.

This chain joins TRBV25-1 and TRBJ2-2, with TRBD1 identical over 7 bases. The V and J ends lost 6 bases and 3 bases, in that order; junction bases with no gene match: 7. Germline V CDR1 and CDR2: MGHDK, SYGVNS. CDR3 size: 15 residues. Written as DNA, the CDR3 is TGTGCCAGCAGGAGACAGGGTCTCGACACCGGGGAGCTGTTTTTT. Translating it yields CASRRQGLDTGELFF.

The chain uses TRBV5-1 and TRBJ1-2; 7 positions agree with TRBD1. Trimming cost V 2 bases and J 4 bases; bases outside gene matches: 5. Looked up from germline, CDR1 is SGHRS and CDR2 is YFSETQ. The CDR3 runs 14 residues. This chain's CDR3 is CASSFSDRIYGYTF. CDR3 DNA: TGCGCCAGCAGCTTTTCGGACAGGATCTATGGCTACACCTTC.

Remarks on this clone: The sample holds other DNA sequences that translate to the same CDR3. The chain carries TRBV6-1 and TRBJ1-4; D might be TRBD1 (5 bases). Germline CDR1 MNHNS, CDR2 SASEGT. The V gene lost 6 bases and the J gene lost 0 bases, with 11 bases spanning the gap. The CDR3 length is 15 residues. The CDR3 DNA reads TGTGCCAGCAGCGCCGACAGTGCAACTAATGAAAAACTGTTTTTT. Its translation: CASSADSATNEKLFF.

The V call is TRBV5-1, the J call TRBJ1-1; a weak D match, TRBD1 (6 bases). This CDR3 region has 13 residues. The V gene's germline CDR1 is SGHRS and CDR2 YFSETQ. Trimming pared 0 bases from V and 6 bases from J, leaving 9 bases between. The CDR3 DNA follows: TGCGCCAGCAGCTTGGAAGGGGGGGCTGAAGCTTTCTTT. Protein product: CASSLEGGAEAFF.

This chain joins TRBV6-5 and TRBJ2-7, with TRBD2 as a possible D gene (5 bases). V was pared by 2 bases and J by 6 bases, with 11 bases between. There are 13 residues in the CDR3. The germline V gene encodes CDR1 MNHEY and CDR2 SVGAGI. The CDR3 reads CASSYGPGFEQYF. CDR3 nucleotide sequence: TGTGCCAGCAGTTACGGTCCGGGGTTCGAGCAGTACTTC.

The chain couples TRBV11-1 to TRBJ2-7, with a tentative D call TRBD1 (6 bases). CDR1 SGHAT and CDR2 FQDESV come from the germline V gene (reference sequence). This CDR3 comprises 13 residues. Trimming removed 5 bases from V and 5 bases from J, with 13 bases in between. In nucleotides, the CDR3 is TGTGCCAGCAGCCCTCCGCACAGGGACGAGCAGTACTTC. Translation gives CASSPPHRDEQYF.

V usage is TRBV6-1 and J usage is TRBJ2-3; no definite D call. The CDR3 length is 12 residues. V lost 5 bases to trimming and J lost 5 bases, with 8 bases between them. Per the germline V gene, CDR1 is MNHNS and CDR2 is SASEGT. The CDR3 loop reads CASSLVGDTQYF. The CDR3 coding sequence is TGTGCCAGCAGTCTAGTAGGAGATACGCAGTATTTT.

This clone came up a few times. The chain couples TRBV29-1 to TRBJ1-5; 7 positions agree with TRBD1. From germline, CDR1 is SQVTM and CDR2 ANQGSEA. The trim removed 6 bases at V and 3 bases at J, leaving 8 bases unmatched. CDR3 size: 14 residues. The CDR3 region is CSVCLGGNNQPQHF. The CDR3 DNA sequence: TGCAGCGTATGCTTAGGGGGCAACAATCAGCCCCAGCATTTT.

The gene calls are TRBV15 and TRBJ2-1; 7 bases line up with TRBD1. The CDR3 covers 13 residues. Per germline, CDR1 LNHNV and CDR2 YYDKDF (reference sequence). With 3 bases clipped from V and 6 bases from J, the junction kept 2 bases outside the gene matches. The DNA of the CDR3 is TGTGCCACCAGCAGGACAGGGTTCAATGAGCAGTTCTTC. It yields the protein CATSRTGFNEQFF.

This clone was counted a few times. The CDR3 DNA is TGTGCCAGCAGCCCTGGGCAGACCACCGGGGAGCTGTTTTTT. This translates into CASSPGQTTGELFF. This sequence joins TRBV28 and TRBJ2-2; the D is unclear. Germline assignment: CDR1 MDHEN and CDR2 SYDVKM. V lost 6 bases to trimming and J lost 4 bases, with 12 bases between them. CDR3 length: 14 amino acids.

The chain links TRBV7-2 to TRBJ1-5; no firm D call. The CDR3 totals 13 residues. V was pared by 5 bases and J by 3 bases, with 8 bases between. Per the germline V gene, CDR1 is SGHTA and CDR2 is FQGNSA. CDR3 protein: CASSPSYNQPQHF. CDR3 coding DNA: TGTGCCAGCAGCCCGTCGTACAATCAGCCCCAGCATTTT.

This rearrangement joins TRBV25-1 to TRBJ1-1; D is uncertain. From germline, CDR1 is MGHDK and CDR2 SYGVNS. The CDR3 runs 15 residues. V gave up 5 bases and J gave up 1 base, with 14 bases separating them. In DNA form, the CDR3 reads TGTGCCAGCAGTCCGATCCCGGCAGGGAACACTGAAGCTTTCTTT. Amino acids: CASSPIPAGNTEAFF.

This chain uses TRBV5-1 with TRBJ2-1, with D perhaps matching TRBD1 (6 bases). V lost 4 bases to trimming and J lost 0 bases, with 14 bases between them. This CDR3 has 16 residues. The germline gives CDR1 SGHRS, CDR2 YFSETQ. The CDR3, as DNA: TGCGCCAGCAGCCTCTCCGGGACAACCTCCTACAATGAGCAGTTCTTC. This sequence encodes CASSLSGTTSYNEQFF.

This clone appeared a few times. The genes are TRBV20-1 and TRBJ2-1; D may be TRBD2 (6 bases). Trimming removed 3 bases at V and 9 bases at J, with 9 bases between. The CDR3 has 11 amino acids. The germline V gene has CDR1 DFQATT and CDR2 SNEGSKA (reference sequence). As DNA, the CDR3 is TGCAGTGCTAGGGGTAGCGGTGAGCAGTTCTTC. It is translated as CSARGSGEQFF.

The rearrangement joins TRBV6-1 to TRBJ1-1; D uncertain. Germline V gene data show CDR1 as MNHNS and CDR2 as SASEGT. V was trimmed by 5 bases and J by 7 bases, leaving 14 bases between them. The CDR3 is 13 amino acids. The DNA of the CDR3 is TGTGCCAGCAGTTCCGATCTTCGGGGTGAAGCTTTCTTT. This translates into CASSSDLRGEAFF.

This clone was detected once. Mismatch with germline at one junction end may stem from a read error. The chain joins TRBV7-9 to TRBJ1-4, with D unclear. The CDR3 sequence is 12 residues long. Germline V gene lookup returns CDR1 SEHNR and CDR2 FQNEAQ (reference sequence). Here the CDR3 DNA reads TGTTCCAGCAGCCCATCGGGTACAAAACTGTTTTTT. Translation gives CSSSPSGTKLFF.

A few counts support this clone. The V call is TRBV28, the J call TRBJ1-5; no clear D gene. The CDR3 loop spans 12 amino acids. Germline V gene data show CDR1 as MDHEN and CDR2 as SYDVKM. The V and J ends lost 5 bases and 11 bases respectively, with 13 bases between them. The DNA of the CDR3 is TGTGCCAGCAGTCCCTTCAATGGAGCCCAGCATTTT. This sequence encodes CASSPFNGAQHF.

The rearrangement uses TRBV19 and TRBJ2-5, with 8 bases identical to TRBD1. Germline lookup yields CDR1 LNHDA and CDR2 SQIVND (reference sequence). Losses at the gene ends were 4 bases for V and 5 bases for J; bases not matched to a gene: 9. This CDR3 contains 15 residues. The CDR3 DNA reads as TGTGCCAGTAGTAATTCCGGACAGGGTCTCGAGACCCAGTACTTC. It translates to CASSNSGQGLETQYF.

This clone was seen a handful of times. The genes are TRBV28 and TRBJ2-2, with a possible D match to TRBD1 (7 bases). The CDR3 is made up of 21 amino acids. Trimming took 3 bases from V and 3 from J, leaving 29 bases between them. Germline V CDR1 and CDR2: MDHEN, SYDVKM. The CDR3 loop is CASSFVRGSFNRGGHTGELFF. CDR3 nucleotide sequence: TGTGCCAGCAGTTTTGTTCGGGGTTCTTTTAACAGGGGAGGTCACACCGGGGAGCTGTTTTTT.

This clone was detected only once. This CDR3 is CSAAGRNQPQHF. The DNA of the CDR3 is TGCAGCGCCGCAGGGCGCAATCAGCCCCAGCATTTT. The V and J genes are TRBV29-1 and TRBJ1-5, with D possibly matching TRBD1 (5 bases). CDR3 length: 12 residues. Germline V CDR1 and CDR2: SQVTM, ANQGSEA. V was pared by 7 bases and J by 2 bases, with 9 bases between.